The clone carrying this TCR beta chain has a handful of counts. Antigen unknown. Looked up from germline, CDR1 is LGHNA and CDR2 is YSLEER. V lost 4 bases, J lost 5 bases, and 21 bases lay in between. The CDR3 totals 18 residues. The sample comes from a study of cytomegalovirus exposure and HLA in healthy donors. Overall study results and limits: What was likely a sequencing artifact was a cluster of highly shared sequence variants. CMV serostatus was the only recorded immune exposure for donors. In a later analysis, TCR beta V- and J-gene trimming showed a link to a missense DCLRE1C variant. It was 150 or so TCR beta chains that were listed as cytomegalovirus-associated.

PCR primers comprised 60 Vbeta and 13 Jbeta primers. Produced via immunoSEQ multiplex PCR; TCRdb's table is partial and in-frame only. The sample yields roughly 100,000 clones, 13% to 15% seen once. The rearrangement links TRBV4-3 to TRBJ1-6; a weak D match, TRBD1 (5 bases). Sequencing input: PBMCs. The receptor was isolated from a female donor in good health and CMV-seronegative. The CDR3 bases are TGCGCCAGCAGCCGAGACGTGTCCAGGGCGTTCGATAATTCACCCCTCCACTTT. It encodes CASSRDVSRAFDNSPLHF.